This T cell receptor beta chain was recorded in a study of OX40 agonist ivuxolimab in advanced cancers. About the study: Those treated in dose escalation had hepatocellular carcinoma, melanoma, renal cell cancer or head and neck cancer. Previous treatment with anti-PD-1, anti-PD-L1 or anti-CTLA-4 therapy was allowed; less than 45% had received some. Cohort: roughly 79% men, mean age about 60, aged roughly 20 to 79.

Study outcomes and limitations: Partial responders at 0.1-3.0 mg/kg had among the lowest clonal expansion.

A word on this clone: Its antigen is unknown.

Libraries were prepared by immunoSEQ multiplex PCR; TCRdb keeps only in-frame clonotypes and omits some of them. The sample carries 45,000 to 65,000 clones, roughly four fifths recorded once. This CDR3 is built from 13 residues. Trimming removed 4 bases from V and 5 bases from J, with 12 bases in between. CDR1 and CDR2 from the germline V gene are SGHRS and YFSETQ. The input for sequencing was CD4+ or CD8+ T cells sorted from blood, taken in a trial of the OX40 agonist ivuxolimab. The gene calls are TRBV5-1 and TRBJ2-5, with a possible D match to TRBD2 (6 bases). The source of this sequence is an adult with an advanced solid tumor such as melanoma, head and neck, liver or kidney cancer. The CDR3 DNA follows: TGCGCCAGCAGCAGCGGGCCCAAGGAGACCCAGTACTTC. Translated: CASSSGPKETQYF.